What follows are 14 T cell receptor beta chains derived from one specimen sequenced in a study of T cells in Graves' hyperthyroidism and ophthalmopathy (dated by TCRdb to between 2017 and 2020). Libraries were made using multiplex PCR. TCRdb lists the instrument as Illumina HiSeq 2000. TCR beta CDR3 regions were amplified from RNA transcripts. A first-round RT-PCR of the TCR CDR3 used the HTBI primer set with the Qiagen OneStep RT-PCR kit. TCRdb handled the public reads itself, with Q25 trimming in fastp and clone calling in MiXCR, and kept productive beta chains. Under each unique CDR3 protein, matching rows form one entry showing the most common genes and DNA. Counted in this sample were about 320,000 distinct CDR3 sequences; 15% to 20% of them appeared once. Approximately 33% of the sample belongs to the ten largest clones. Sequenced input: blood. The receptors were sampled from a man aged 25 to 40 with Graves' hyperthyroidism.

About this clonotype itself: Being one base from a much bigger clone, this may be a read error. The chain employs TRBV7-6 and TRBJ2-5; the D gene is possibly TRBD1 (6 bases). This CDR3 region has 13 residues. Germline V gene sequence: CDR1 SGHVS, CDR2 FNYEAQ. This chain's CDR3 is CASSPPGAETLYF. In DNA form, the CDR3 reads TGTGCCAGCAGCCCGCCAGGGGCAGAGACCCTGTACTTC. Using reference TRBV7-6 and TRBJ2-5 for the parts outside the CDR3, the full variable domain is GAGVSQSPRYKVTKRGQDVALRCDPISGHVSLYWYRQALGQGPEFLTYFNYEAQQDKSGLPNDRFSAERPEGSISTLTIQRTEQRDSAMYRCASSPPGAETLYFGPGTRLLVL.

This clonotype was recorded once. The chain links TRBV20-1 to TRBJ2-7; TRBD1 aligns across 8 bases. Germline V gene sequence: CDR1 DFQATT, CDR2 SNEGSKA (reference sequence). V trimming: 0 bases; J trimming: 6 bases; junction bases outside the gene matches: 10. The CDR3 runs to 15 residues. CDR3 nucleotide sequence: TGCAGTGCTAGAGATCTAAGGCAGGGGGCGGGCGAGCAGTACTTC. Protein product: CSARDLRQGAGEQYF.

This clonotype was counted between two and nine times. V usage is TRBV29-1 and J usage is TRBJ2-7, with D perhaps matching TRBD2 (5 bases). This CDR3 is built from 14 residues. Trimming removed 1 base at V and 2 bases at J, with 12 bases between. Looked up from germline, CDR1 is SQVTM and CDR2 is ANQGSEA. In nucleotides, the CDR3 is TGCAGCGTTGAAGGCAGCGGCCCAACCTACGAGCAGTACTTC. Its translation: CSVEGSGPTYEQYF.

The rearrangement joins TRBV19 to TRBJ2-7; TRBD2 aligns across 12 bases. The CDR3 length is 14 residues. The J segment lost 6 bases and the V segment lost 6 bases, leaving 6 bases of the junction unmatched. Germline V gene data show CDR1 as LNHDA and CDR2 as SQIVND (reference sequence). The DNA of the CDR3 is TGTGCCAGTAGGTCTAGCGGGAGGGCTCTCGAGCAGTACTTC. Its protein product is CASRSSGRALEQYF. The full variable domain, completed using reference TRBV19 and TRBJ2-7, is DGGITQSPKYLFRKEGQNVTLSCEQNLNHDAMYWYRQDPGQGLRLIYYSQIVNDFQKGDIAEGYSVSREKKESFPLTVTSAQKNPTAFYLCASRSSGRALEQYFGPGTRLTVT.

At least ten counts were recorded for this clonotype. The chain combines TRBV3-1 with TRBJ2-6; no definite D call. The CDR3 sequence is 13 residues long. CDR1 and CDR2 (germline): LGHDT, YNNKEL (reference sequence). The V and J ends lost 7 bases and 2 bases respectively, with 6 bases between them. The CDR3 loop is CASTPPGANVLTF. CDR3 bases: TGTGCCAGCACCCCTCCTGGGGCCAACGTCCTGACTTTC.

This clonotype occurred many times. The chain couples TRBV14 to TRBJ1-2; possibly TRBD1 for D (5 bases). This CDR3 comprises 15 residues. Deletions cut 1 base from V and 2 bases from J, with 11 bases between. Germline CDR1 SGHDN, CDR2 FVKESK. CDR3 loop: CASSQVAGQNYGYTF. As DNA, the CDR3 is TGTGCCAGCAGCCAAGTCGCGGGGCAGAACTATGGCTACACCTTC. The complete variable domain, with remaining parts taken from reference TRBV14 and TRBJ1-2, reads EAGVTQFPSHSVIEKGQTVTLRCDPISGHDNLYWYRRVMGKEIKFLLHFVKESKQDESGMPNNRFLAERTGGTYSTLKVQPAELEDSGVYFCASSQVAGQNYGYTFGSGTRLTVV.

This clonotype was detected a few times. The rearrangement uses TRBV7-2 and TRBJ2-6; weak D call: TRBD1 (5 bases). CDR3 length: 17 residues. The V and J ends lost 5 bases and 1 base respectively, with 15 bases between them. The V gene's germline CDR1 is SGHTA and CDR2 FQGNSA. CDR3 protein: CASSRGPQLSGANVLTF. The CDR3 DNA reads as TGTGCCAGCAGCAGGGGTCCTCAACTATCTGGGGCCAACGTCCTGACTTTC.

The table lists this clonotype with many counts. This chain connects TRBV27 to TRBJ2-5; a possible D gene is TRBD2 (7 bases). Germline V gives CDR1 MNHEY, CDR2 SMNVEV (reference sequence). The CDR3 is made up of 16 amino acids. V shed 6 bases and J shed 1 base, with 18 bases lying between them. CDR3 DNA: TGTGCCAGCAGATATGGGGGGGCGGATCGCCAAGAGACCCAGTACTTC. Protein: CASRYGGADRQETQYF.

This chain joins TRBV7-9 and TRBJ2-1; 9 bases line up with TRBD2. Germline CDR1 reads SEHNR; CDR2 reads FQNEAQ (reference sequence). V was clipped by 2 bases and J by 8 bases; unmatched bases: 13. The CDR3 has 17 amino acids. The CDR3 DNA sequence: TGTGCCAGCAGCTTAATCGACGGCGGGAGGGCCGTTGATGAGCAGTTCTTC. Its protein is CASSLIDGGRAVDEQFF.

This clonotype has just a few counts. The chain joins TRBV5-1 to TRBJ1-2, with TRBD1 as a possible D gene (5 bases). The ends were cut back, 4 bases at V and 5 bases at J, with 12 bases in the middle. Germline V CDR1 and CDR2: SGHRS, YFSETQ. The CDR3 loop spans 13 amino acids. In DNA form, the CDR3 reads TGCGCCAGCAGCATGAAGACAGAATATGGCTACACCTTC. Translation gives CASSMKTEYGYTF.

Note on this clonotype: A much larger clone lies a single base off, so this may be a read error. The J gene is TRBJ2-2, the V gene TRBV6-1; 7 positions agree with TRBD1. The CDR3 has 15 amino acids. The V gene end was trimmed by 1 base and the J gene end by 3 bases; junction bases not matched to a gene: 2. The germline V gene has CDR1 MNHNS and CDR2 SASEGT. The CDR3 DNA reads TGTGCCAGCAGTGAAGGGGGACAGCACACCGGGGAGCTGTTTTTT. Translated, it gives CASSEGGQHTGELFF.

This clonotype was counted a few times. This chain connects TRBV4-2 to TRBJ1-4; 8 nucleotides match TRBD1. This CDR3 spans 17 amino acids. J was trimmed by 5 bases and V by 5 bases; bases with no gene match: 13. The germline CDR1 and CDR2 sequences are LGHNA and YNFKEQ. CDR3 region: CASSATLEGQVNEKLFF. The CDR3 bases are TGTGCCAGCAGCGCCACCTTGGAGGGACAGGTCAATGAAAAACTGTTTTTT.

In this sample, this clonotype turned up many times. The chain combines TRBV2 with TRBJ1-5; TRBD1 aligns across 10 bases. Germline CDR1 is SNHLY and CDR2 is FYNNEI. The CDR3 runs to 12 residues. Losses at the gene ends were 7 bases for V and 14 bases for J; bases not matched to a gene: 8. CDR3 residues: CASTREGTGEHF. The CDR3 nucleotides are TGTGCCAGCACCCGGGAAGGGACAGGGGAGCATTTT.

This clonotype came up many times. The chain is built from TRBV28 and TRBJ2-7, with TRBD1 matching 8 bases. The CDR3 extends over 15 amino acids. The germline V gene encodes CDR1 MDHEN and CDR2 SYDVKM. Losses at the gene ends were 6 bases for V and 0 bases for J; bases not matched to a gene: 7. In DNA, the CDR3 is TGTGCCAGCAGCCTAAGACAGGGGAGCTCCTACGAGCAGTACTTC. Amino acid sequence: CASSLRQGSSYEQYF.